This TCR beta chain was sequenced during a study of cytomegalovirus exposure and HLA in healthy donors. Study background: About 200 million T cells yielded 90 million to 130 million unique TCR beta sequences, as an earlier analysis found. The study placed less than 90% of its 350 to 450 genotyped donors in the Caucasian-associated ancestry cluster. Study-wide points: Later analysis showed most CMV-associated TCR beta chains appearing HLA-restricted. The presence/absence work took it that sequencing depth was about the same across donors.

PCR was performed using 60 Vbeta and 13 Jbeta primers. Sequenced by immunoSEQ multiplex PCR; TCRdb stores in-frame clones only, minus some. The table lists approximately 160,000 clones, approximately 80% of them singletons. Trimming cost V 3 bases and J 3 bases; bases outside gene matches: 7. There are 16 residues in the CDR3. Looked up from germline, CDR1 is MDHEN and CDR2 is SYDVKM. Worth noting for this clone: Its antigen is not identified.

The chain couples TRBV28 to TRBJ2-7; 11 bases fit TRBD2. This TCR was sampled from a man aged 25-45 years in good health and CMV-seropositive. Sequenced sample: PBMCs. This chain's CDR3 is CASSFRLAGSSYEQYF. The CDR3 DNA follows: TGTGCCAGCAGTTTCCGACTAGCGGGGTCCAGCTACGAGCAGTACTTC.